Shown below are 10 T cell receptor beta chains from a single sample sequenced in a study of shared clonotypes between healthy human individuals. The table came from immunoSEQ multiplex PCR; TCRdb's copy has only in-frame clones and leaves some out. The table has about 1.1 million clones, about 80% seen once; the top ten hold 0.6% to 0.7%. The specimen was memory CD4+ T cells from PBMCs. Indicated subset: CD45RA-negative fraction. The receptors originated from a man between 18 and 35 years old in good health. Some clones in this sample may be carry-over from other donors' samples.

The chain combines TRBV5-1 with TRBJ1-1, with 10 bases matching TRBD1. Germline CDR1 SGHRS, CDR2 YFSETQ. J lost 5 bases, V lost 5 bases, and 9 bases had no gene match. This CDR3 region has 15 residues. The CDR3 region has the DNA TGCGCCAGCAGTCTATCCGGGACAGGGGAGACTGAAGCTTTCTTT. Its protein product is CASSLSGTGETEAFF.

This clone was observed a few times. The gene calls are TRBV18 and TRBJ2-1, with 10 bases matching TRBD1. CDR1 and CDR2 (germline): KGHSH, LQKENI. The CDR3 spans 14 residues. V dropped 3 bases and J dropped 9; count of bases not matched to a gene: 5. CDR3 in DNA: TGTGCCAGCTCACCTGGGACAGGGGAGGGTGAGCAGTTCTTC. Residues: CASSPGTGEGEQFF. Full variable domain (outside the CDR3, taken from reference TRBV18 and TRBJ2-1): NAGVMQNPRHLVRRRGQEARLRCSPMKGHSHVYWYRQLPEEGLKFMVYLQKENIIDESGMPKERFSAEFPKEGPSILRIQQVVRGDSAAYFCASSPGTGEGEQFFGPGTRLTVL.

The gene calls are TRBV9 and TRBJ2-1; 11 positions match TRBD2. The V gene end was trimmed by 3 bases and the J gene end by 5 bases; junction bases not matched to a gene: 7. In germline, CDR1 is SGDLS, CDR2 YYNGEE. This CDR3 has 16 amino acids. CDR3 nucleotides: TGTGCCAGCAGCGCCGTTAGCGGGAGGGCCCACAATGAGCAGTTCTTC. This translates into CASSAVSGRAHNEQFF. Full variable domain (outside the CDR3, taken from reference TRBV9 and TRBJ2-1): DSGVTQTPKHLITATGQRVTLRCSPRSGDLSVYWYQQSLDQGLQFLIQYYNGEERAKGNILERFSAQQFPDLHSELNLSSLELGDSALYFCASSAVSGRAHNEQFFGPGTRLTVL.

V is TRBV2 and J is TRBJ1-1; 7 nucleotides line up with TRBD1. This CDR3 spans 11 amino acids. The V gene end was trimmed by 1 base and the J gene end by 10 bases; junction bases not matched to a gene: 0. The germline CDR1 and CDR2 sequences are SNHLY and FYNNEI. The CDR3 DNA reads TGTGCCAGCAGTGAAGGACAGGGAGCTTTCTTT. This codes for CASSEGQGAFF.

V usage is TRBV27 and J usage is TRBJ1-4; 8 bases map to TRBD1. Trimming removed 5 bases from V and 3 bases from J; junction bases left unmatched: 5. This CDR3 contains 15 residues. Looked up from germline, CDR1 is MNHEY and CDR2 is SMNVEV (reference sequence). In DNA form, the CDR3 reads TGTGCCAGCAGTCCCAGGGGGCTACCTAATGAAAAACTGTTTTTT. Its translation: CASSPRGLPNEKLFF.

This clone was counted only a few times. Compared with germline, one end of the junction differs, possibly owing to a read error. V and J are TRBV28 and TRBJ1-4; D gene unclear. The CDR3 spans 12 residues. Germline CDR1 and CDR2: MDHEN and SYDVKM. CDR3 bases: TGTGCCAGCGGAACCCCTAACGAAAAACTGTTTTTT. Its protein product is CASGTPNEKLFF.

V usage is TRBV6-6 and J usage is TRBJ1-5, with 8 bases fitting TRBD1. Germline loops: CDR1 MNHNY, CDR2 SVGAGI (reference sequence). The CDR3 loop spans 14 amino acids. V was clipped by 7 bases and J by 5 bases; unmatched bases: 7. This CDR3 reads CASTGTGNHQPQHF. CDR3 DNA: TGTGCCAGCACCGGGACAGGTAATCATCAGCCCCAGCATTTT.

The chain links TRBV5-4 to TRBJ2-1, with 14 bases lining up with TRBD2. The germline CDR1 and CDR2 sequences are SGHNT and YYREEE (reference sequence). The CDR3 contains 16 residues. J gave up 7 bases and V 3 bases, and 6 bases lay outside the gene matches. DNA for the CDR3: TGTGCCAGCAGCTCCCAGACTAGCGGGAGGGGGAATGAGCAGTTCTTC. It translates to CASSSQTSGRGNEQFF.

A few counts support this clone. The chain carries TRBV28 and TRBJ1-2; the D gene is possibly TRBD1 (6 bases). Trimming pared 8 bases from V and 8 bases from J, leaving 24 bases between. The CDR3 spans 15 residues. CDR1 is MDHEN and CDR2 is SYDVKM in the germline V gene. DNA for the CDR3: TGTGCCAGCCACCGGGGGGCGTGGGGACCGGAGGGCTACACCTTC. Translated: CASHRGAWGPEGYTF.

This clone is a singleton in its sample. This rearrangement joins TRBV7-6 to TRBJ2-5; D possibly corresponds to TRBD2 (6 bases). CDR3 size: 13 residues. CDR1 and CDR2 (germline): SGHVS, FNYEAQ. The V and J ends lost 4 bases and 5 bases respectively, with 11 bases between them. The CDR3 loop reads CASSWARGETQYF. Here the CDR3 DNA reads TGTGCCAGCAGCTGGGCCCGGGGGGAGACCCAGTACTTC. Variable domain in full (rest from reference TRBV7-6 and TRBJ2-5): GAGVSQSPRYKVTKRGQDVALRCDPISGHVSLYWYRQALGQGPEFLTYFNYEAQQDKSGLPNDRFSAERPEGSISTLTIQRTEQRDSAMYRCASSWARGETQYFGPGTRLLVL.